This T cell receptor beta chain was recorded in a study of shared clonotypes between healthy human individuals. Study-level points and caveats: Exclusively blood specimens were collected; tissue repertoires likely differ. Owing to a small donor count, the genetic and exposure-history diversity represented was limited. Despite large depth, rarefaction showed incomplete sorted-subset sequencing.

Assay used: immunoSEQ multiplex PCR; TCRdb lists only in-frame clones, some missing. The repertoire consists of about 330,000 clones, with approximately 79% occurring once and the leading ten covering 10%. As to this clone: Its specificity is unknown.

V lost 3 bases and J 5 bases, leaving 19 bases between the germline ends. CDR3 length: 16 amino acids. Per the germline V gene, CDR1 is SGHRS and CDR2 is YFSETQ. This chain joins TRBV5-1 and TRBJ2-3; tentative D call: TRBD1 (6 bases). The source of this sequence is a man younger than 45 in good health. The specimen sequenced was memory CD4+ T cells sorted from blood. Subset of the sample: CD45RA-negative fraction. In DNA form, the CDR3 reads TGCGCCAGCAGCTGGGGGCGAGGCACCGTGGGAGATACGCAGTATTTT. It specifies CASSWGRGTVGDTQYF. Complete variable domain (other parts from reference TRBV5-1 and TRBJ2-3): KAGVTQTPRYLIKTRGQQVTLSCSPISGHRSVSWYQQTPGQGLQFLFEYFSETQRNKGNFPGRFSGRQFSNSRSEMNVSTLELGDSALYLCASSWGRGTVGDTQYFGPGTRLTVL.